Described below is a single T cell receptor (beta chain) sequence and its context. Its recognized antigen is unknown. Base qualities are missing; no much larger clone stands one base away. Preparation of the library involved the immunoSEQ multiplex PCR assay. Concerning the study's data processing: A statistical classification framework was developed to diagnose cytomegalovirus status using the catalog of TCR beta chain sequences. The source is immuneACCESS, and TCRdb retained only in-frame sequences with V and J called. Part of the clones is not carried over; for the studies checked, unresolved V genes explain less than half of this, and the remainder is unexplained. V and J calls and clone size are given by that table; D and trimming were obtained from the DNA. This sample lists about 60,000 clones; about 96% were detected once. The top ten clones comprise more than 0.9% of the sample. The data originate from a study of cytomegalovirus exposure and HLA in healthy donors (dated by TCRdb to 2016 to 2017). A note on the overall study: According to a later analysis, one platform produced both the 100 to 150 validation repertoires and the approximately 600 repertoires of the first cohort. To predict cytomegalovirus infection status, the study brought together high-throughput TCR immunosequencing, statistical association of individual TCRs with disease status, and machine learning. The aim of the study was to test whether cataloging public T cell receptors could identify signatures of past pathogen exposure. A separate validation cohort of roughly 110 different subjects was used in addition to the roughly 720-subject first cohort.

Donors formed part of the validation cohort, which comprised approximately 130 subjects and was distinct from the first cohort of over 500 subjects. The germline V gene provides CDR1 ENHRY and CDR2 SYGVKD. Trimming at the junction amounts to 10 bases on V and 4 bases on J, and the germline ends lie 7 bases apart. The CDR3 covers 11 residues, taking in both the cysteine and the phenylalanine. The kept DNA is CDR3 alone, 33 bases in frame from the first base. Here is what the overall study found, with its caveats: A few of the identified cytomegalovirus-associated TCR beta chains were confirmed in vitro to be specific for cytomegalovirus antigens. The study listed over 150 TCR beta chains as associated with cytomegalovirus. Of the cluster scores, approximately 95% were above 0 in a later analysis, which found that TCRs clustered in the first cohort also tended to co-occur in the 120 or so validation repertoires. Most TCR sequences were observed very rarely across donors, whereas some public TCRs were present in many individuals. According to the authors, the approach could potentially be generalized to other disease states and immunological phenotypes. The classifier was reported to diagnose cytomegalovirus status with high specificity and sensitivity in both the original and validation cohorts. A later analysis lacked HLA typing for the validation cohort, so it scored co-occurrence in that cohort across all 120 repertoires.

The sequence came from a woman younger than 30 in good health and CMV-seronegative. This sequence uses TRBV10-3 and TRBJ1-4; no D segment can be confidently identified. The sample was PBMCs. The DNA is as follows: TGTGCCACGAGGAGTAATGAAAAACTGTTTTTT. It specifies CATRSNEKLFF.